Shown below are 23 T cell receptor beta chains from a single sample sequenced in a study of blood T cell repertoires in COVID-19. The assay was immunoSEQ multiplex PCR, and TCRdb's table has in-frame clones only and misses some. This sample has 100,000 or so clones; approximately 91% occur once, and the top ten carry 2.1%. Sequencing was performed on peripheral blood. These receptors were collected from a man over 45 with active COVID-19.

The chain combines TRBV24-1 with TRBJ1-2; 7 nucleotides agree with TRBD1. Losses at the gene ends were 7 bases for V and 4 bases for J; bases not matched to a gene: 5. The germline V gene has CDR1 KGHDR and CDR2 SFDVKD. The CDR3 extends over 13 amino acids. In DNA form, the CDR3 reads TGTGCCACCAGCCTGACAGGGCGCTATGGCTACACCTTC. Protein sequence: CATSLTGRYGYTF.

The chain combines TRBV19 with TRBJ2-5; 10 positions agree with TRBD2. The CDR3 runs to 17 residues. The germline gives CDR1 LNHDA, CDR2 SQIVND (reference sequence). J gave up 2 bases and V 3 bases, and 9 bases lay outside the gene matches. Here the CDR3 DNA reads TGTGCCAGTAGTATTGGTCCGGCGACTAGCGGGCAAGAGACCCAGTACTTC. Amino acid sequence: CASSIGPATSGQETQYF.

The chain couples TRBV19 to TRBJ1-5; D is possibly TRBD1 (5 bases). Germline-derived CDR1 and CDR2 are LNHDA and SQIVND (reference sequence). V was clipped by 4 bases and J by 6 bases, with 13 bases between them. This CDR3 contains 14 residues. CDR3 residues: CASSTGIVGQPQHF. CDR3 bases: TGTGCCAGTAGTACAGGGATTGTAGGTCAGCCCCAGCATTTT.

This CDR3 is CASSSRTRLGRRGREYEQYV. The CDR3 region has the DNA TGTGCCAGCAGCTCAAGAACCCGACTAGGCCGGCGCGGGAGAGAATACGAGCAGTACGTC. The chain recombines TRBV21-1 with TRBJ2-7; no DNA check was done on the table's D call, TRBD2. TRBV21-1 is reported as a pseudogene. The CDR3 totals 20 residues.

This chain joins TRBV29-1 and TRBJ2-4, with 7 bases that match TRBD1. Germline V gene sequence: CDR1 SQVTM, CDR2 ANQGSEA. The trim removed 4 bases at V and 1 base at J, leaving 7 bases unmatched. This CDR3 contains 15 residues. DNA of the CDR3: TGCAGCGTTGGTCTCCAGACAGGGGCCAAAAACATTCAGTACTTC. This encodes CSVGLQTGAKNIQYF.

The V call is TRBV6-5, the J call TRBJ1-4; perhaps TRBD1 as D (6 bases). V dropped 6 bases and J dropped 1 base, with 12 bases sitting between them. Germline V CDR1 and CDR2: MNHEY, SVGAGI. The CDR3 loop spans 15 amino acids. Written as DNA, the CDR3 is TGTGCCAGCAGGTTCCAGGGGAGAACTAATGAAAAACTGTTTTTT. This sequence encodes CASRFQGRTNEKLFF.

This clone was detected only once. The chain is built from TRBV3-1 (or the pseudogene TRBV3-2) and TRBJ1-1; D gene ambiguous. The germline CDR1 and CDR2 sequences are LGHDT and YNNKEL (reference sequence). CDR3 length: 14 amino acids. Trimming left V 1 base short and J 1 base short, with 7 bases between. Here the CDR3 DNA reads TGTGCCAGCAGCCAAGTCCGAGAGAACACTGAAGCTTTCTTT. Translated, it gives CASSQVRENTEAFF.

This chain links TRBV24-1 with TRBJ2-3; a weak D match, TRBD2 (6 bases). Per germline, CDR1 KGHDR and CDR2 SFDVKD. The CDR3 is 16 amino acids. The ends were cut back, 4 bases at V and 2 bases at J, with 15 bases in the middle. The CDR3, as DNA: TGTGCCACCAGTGACCGACACGGCGGGAACACAGATACGCAGTATTTT. Translating it yields CATSDRHGGNTDTQYF.

This clone showed up just once. Distinct nucleotide sequences in the sample also encode this CDR3. The chain uses TRBV14 and TRBJ2-1; 8 bases line up with TRBD2. V lost 2 bases to trimming and J lost 4 bases; unmatched junction nucleotides: 4. The CDR3 consists of 15 residues. Germline CDR1 SGHDN, CDR2 FVKESK. The CDR3 protein is CASSQLAGTYNEQFF. In DNA, the CDR3 is TGTGCCAGCAGCCAACTAGCGGGCACATACAATGAGCAGTTCTTC.

This chain uses TRBV28 with TRBJ1-5, with TRBD1 matching 8 bases. The trim removed 3 bases at V and 0 bases at J, leaving 10 bases unmatched. The CDR3 totals 18 residues. The germline CDR1 and CDR2 sequences are MDHEN and SYDVKM. The CDR3 region is CASSLTGALLYSNQPQHF. The CDR3 nucleotides read TGTGCCAGCAGTTTGACAGGGGCCCTGCTTTATAGCAATCAGCCCCAGCATTTT.

The CDR3 DNA reads as TGTGCCAGCAGCCAAGATGGGACTAGCGGGAGTCAGGATGAGCAGTTCTTC. Residues: CASSQDGTSGSQDEQFF. The V call is TRBV4-2, the J call TRBJ2-1, with 14 bases identical to TRBD2. This CDR3 is built from 17 residues. Germline V gives CDR1 LGHNA, CDR2 YNFKEQ. V shed 0 bases and J 8 bases; nucleotides not matched to a gene: 6.

The rearrangement links TRBV9 to TRBJ1-6; D possibly corresponds to TRBD1 (6 bases). The CDR3 totals 16 residues. Germline values: CDR1 SGDLS, CDR2 YYNGEE. V lost 0 bases and J 10 bases, leaving 17 bases between the germline ends. The CDR3 bases are TGTGCCAGCAGCGTAGGGGAAACAGGGAAGGGGTCACCCCTCCACTTT. Translated, it gives CASSVGETGKGSPLHF.

V gene TRBV6-5 combines with J gene TRBJ2-2; TRBD2 matches 8 bases. The CDR3 consists of 15 residues. Germline V lookup: CDR1 MNHEY, CDR2 SVGAGI. V shed 6 bases, J shed 1 base, and the junction held 4 bases outside the gene matches. The CDR3 DNA reads TGTGCCAGCAGCCTGACTAGCGTGAACACCGGGGAGCTGTTTTTT. This translates into CASSLTSVNTGELFF.

The gene calls are TRBV5-1 and TRBJ2-5; D is possibly TRBD1 (6 bases). The CDR3 is made up of 14 amino acids. With 5 bases removed from V and 5 bases from J, the gap between germline ends came to 16 bases. CDR1 and CDR2 (germline): SGHRS, YFSETQ. In nucleotides, the CDR3 is TGCGCCAGCAGACAGGGACGGGAAGGGGAGACCCAGTACTTC. Protein: CASRQGREGETQYF.

The V gene is TRBV5-4, the J gene TRBJ2-1, with D perhaps TRBD2 (5 bases). The CDR3 extends over 15 amino acids. Germline V lookup: CDR1 SGHNT, CDR2 YYREEE (reference sequence). Deletions cut 4 bases from V and 9 bases from J, with 20 bases between. CDR3 region: CASSLGKAMAGEQFF. CDR3 coding DNA: TGTGCCAGCAGCCTAGGGAAGGCTATGGCGGGTGAGCAGTTCTTC.

DNA for the CDR3: TGCAGTGCTAGTAAAGGAAGCGGCCTCCCCAACGTTGAGCAGTTCTTC. This encodes CSASKGSGLPNVEQFF. The chain links TRBV20-1 to TRBJ2-1; a possible D gene is TRBD2 (5 bases). V was cut by 3 bases and J by 9 bases, with 24 bases left in between. The CDR3 contains 16 residues. Germline CDR1 DFQATT, CDR2 SNEGSKA (reference sequence).

The chain couples TRBV7-9 to TRBJ2-7; TRBD1 agrees at 9 bases. The CDR3 length is 16 residues. With V trimmed by 5 bases and J by 0 bases, 8 bases remained unmatched. Germline V gives CDR1 SEHNR, CDR2 FQNEAQ (reference sequence). The CDR3: CASSDYGTGTSYEQYF. CDR3 sequence (DNA): TGTGCCAGCAGCGATTACGGGACAGGGACCTCCTACGAGCAGTACTTC.

This clone came up a few times. The V and J genes are TRBV5-1 and TRBJ2-5; 7 bases fit TRBD1. This CDR3 is 15 amino acids long. CDR1 is SGHRS, CDR2 YFSETQ, per germline. V was clipped by 3 bases and J by 1 base; unmatched bases: 6. The CDR3 spells CASSSSGTAQETQYF. The CDR3 region has the DNA TGCGCCAGCAGCTCTTCAGGGACAGCCCAAGAGACCCAGTACTTC. Supplemented by reference TRBV5-1 and TRBJ2-5, the full variable domain reads KAGVTQTPRYLIKTRGQQVTLSCSPISGHRSVSWYQQTPGQGLQFLFEYFSETQRNKGNFPGRFSGRQFSNSRSEMNVSTLELGDSALYLCASSSSGTAQETQYFGPGTRLLVL.

This chain connects TRBV7-9 to TRBJ1-1; D ambiguous. Germline loops: CDR1 SEHNR, CDR2 FQNEAQ (reference sequence). The CDR3 length is 16 residues. The V and J ends lost 4 bases and 0 bases respectively, with 15 bases between them. CDR3 in DNA: TGTGCCAGCAGCTCCCCCCGGGGTACTTTGAACACTGAAGCTTTCTTT. It codes for CASSSPRGTLNTEAFF.

This chain links TRBV7-8 with TRBJ2-7; the D gene is possibly TRBD2 (5 bases). The V end lost 1 base, the J end lost 7 bases, and 14 bases lay between the germline ends. Germline V gene sequence: CDR1 SGHVS, CDR2 FQNEAQ. There are 14 residues in the CDR3. As DNA, the CDR3 is TGTGCCAGCAGCTTAGGTGGGAGTGCGGGTGAGCAGTACGTC. It specifies CASSLGGSAGEQYV.

The rearrangement links TRBV19 to TRBJ1-6; a possible D gene is TRBD1 (5 bases). V was cut by 7 bases and J by 10 bases, with 17 bases left in between. From germline, CDR1 is LNHDA and CDR2 SQIVND (reference sequence). This CDR3 contains 14 residues. CDR3 bases: TGTGCCAGTAATCAGGGCGAAAAGTACTCACCCCTCCACTTT. It codes for CASNQGEKYSPLHF.

The chain uses TRBV28 and TRBJ1-1, with D unresolved. CDR1 and CDR2 from the germline V gene are MDHEN and SYDVKM. The CDR3 is 17 amino acids. V was trimmed by 3 bases and J by 4 bases, leaving 21 bases between them. The CDR3 DNA reads TGTGCCAGCAGTTTGGGGAGAGCGGGAGATCGTGCCACTGAAGCTTTCTTT. This encodes CASSLGRAGDRATEAFF.

The chain carries TRBV12-5 and TRBJ1-6, with 11 positions matching TRBD1. The CDR3 is 15 amino acids. J was trimmed by 7 bases and V by 6 bases; bases with no gene match: 5. Germline CDR1 LGHNT, CDR2 FRNRAP. The CDR3: CASGMGQGGNSPLHF. The DNA for the CDR3 is TGTGCTAGTGGCATGGGACAGGGGGGGAATTCACCCCTCCACTTT.